This T cell receptor (beta chain) was sequenced for a study of T cell repertoires in ileal Crohn's disease. Profiling relied on immunoSEQ multiplex PCR, and the TCRdb table lists in-frame clones only, not all of them. The sample carries 5,500 to 7,000 clones, roughly four fifths recorded once. As for this clone: The target antigen is unknown.

Study outcomes and limitations: Clonal expansions were more frequent in active smokers than non-smokers at surgery.

Deletions cut 7 bases from V and 4 bases from J, with 10 bases between. The CDR3 is 12 amino acids. Germline CDR1 reads LNHDA; CDR2 reads SQIVND (reference sequence). The source material was ileal tissue. This receptor was taken from an adult with Crohn's disease. J is TRBJ1-2 and V is TRBV19; D is uncertain. CDR3 sequence reads: CASNPRGYGYTF. As DNA, the CDR3 is TGTGCCAGTAATCCGAGAGGCTATGGCTACACCTTC. Looking up the rest from reference TRBV19 and TRBJ1-2 gives the full variable domain: DGGITQSPKYLFRKEGQNVTLSCEQNLNHDAMYWYRQDPGQGLRLIYYSQIVNDFQKGDIAEGYSVSREKKESFPLTVTSAQKNPTAFYLCASNPRGYGYTFGSGTRLTVV.